These T cell receptor beta chains were read from a single sample in a study of T cell changes during pregnancy in multiple sclerosis. Assay used: immunoSEQ multiplex PCR; TCRdb lists only in-frame clones, some missing. The sample holds over 50,000 clones, 85% to 90% seen once. Sequenced here: peripheral blood, sampled in the first trimester of pregnancy. The source of these receptors is a female donor in good health, enrolled as a control in a pregnancy study. Both conserved end residues are part of each CDR3. The D gene is left open where the match is weak. Clone size is not always given. Where it is, it says once, few, many or a class for expanded clones.

j_gene: TRBJ1-2
d_gene: TRBD1
abundance: NA
v_gene: TRBV2
CDR3nt: TGTGCCAGCAGCCGACAACGGGGACAGGGGGCAAATGGCTACACCTTC
CDR3aa: CASSRQRGQGANGYTF

j_gene: TRBJ2-2
d_gene: TRBD1
abundance: NA
v_gene: TRBV25-1
CDR3nt: TGTGCCAGCAGTGGGGACAGGGCGAACACCGGGGAGCTGTTTTTT
CDR3aa: CASSGDRANTGELFF

j_gene: TRBJ1-3
d_gene: NA
abundance: NA
v_gene: TRBV5-1
CDR3nt: TGCGCCAGCAGCTTGGAGGGGCCTCAGGACACCATATATTTT
CDR3aa: CASSLEGPQDTIYF

j_gene: TRBJ2-1
d_gene: TRBD2
abundance: NA
v_gene: TRBV5-8
CDR3nt: TGTGCCAGCAGCTTGGGACAGCGGGGTGAGCAGTTCTTC
CDR3aa: CASSLGQRGEQFF

j_gene: TRBJ1-2
d_gene: TRBD1
abundance: once
v_gene: TRBV4-2
CDR3nt: TGTGCCAGCAGCCAAGTGGGACAGCCGACTTATGGCTACACCTTC
CDR3aa: CASSQVGQPTYGYTF

j_gene: TRBJ1-6
d_gene: TRBD1
abundance: NA
v_gene: TRBV7-6
CDR3nt: TGTGCCAGCAGCTTAGAGACAGGGTATAATTCACCCCTCCACTTT
CDR3aa: CASSLETGYNSPLHF

j_gene: TRBJ2-7
d_gene: TRBD1
abundance: NA
v_gene: TRBV5-6
CDR3nt: TGTGCCAGCAGCTTGGGGGCAGGGGGCCACGAGCAGTACTTC
CDR3aa: CASSLGAGGHEQYF

j_gene: TRBJ2-2
d_gene: TRBD1
abundance: NA
v_gene: TRBV7-2
CDR3nt: TGTGCCAGCAGCTTAACCGGGACAGGGTCCACCGGGGAGCTGTTTTTT
CDR3aa: CASSLTGTGSTGELFF

j_gene: TRBJ2-2
d_gene: NA
abundance: NA
v_gene: TRBV5-6
CDR3nt: TGTGCCAGCAGCTTGCGACAAGCGAACACCGGGGAGCTGTTTTTT
CDR3aa: CASSLRQANTGELFF

j_gene: TRBJ2-1
d_gene: TRBD2
abundance: NA
v_gene: TRBV30
CDR3nt: TGTGCCTGGAGGCGGACTAGCGGGGGGGCCTTCAGTTCCTACAATGAGCAGTTCTTC
CDR3aa: CAWRRTSGGAFSSYNEQFF

j_gene: TRBJ2-7
d_gene: NA
abundance: NA
v_gene: TRBV11-3
CDR3nt: TGTGCCAGCAGCTTATCCATAAACTTCGACAGGCACGAGCAGTACTTC
CDR3aa: CASSLSINFDRHEQYF

j_gene: TRBJ1-1
d_gene: NA
abundance: NA
v_gene: TRBV4-1
CDR3nt: TGCGCCAGCAGCCAAGAATCTGCGGGGGAGACTGAAGCTTTCTTT
CDR3aa: CASSQESAGETEAFF

j_gene: TRBJ1-2
d_gene: NA
abundance: once
v_gene: TRBV28
CDR3nt: TGTGCCAGCAGTTCTTCCTATGGCTACACCTTC
CDR3aa: CASSSSYGYTF

j_gene: TRBJ1-1
d_gene: NA
abundance: few
v_gene: TRBV30
CDR3nt: TGTGCCTGGAGTGTATCATGGAGGAACACTGAAGCTTTCTTT
CDR3aa: CAWSVSWRNTEAFF

j_gene: TRBJ2-5
d_gene: NA
abundance: NA
v_gene: TRBV11-2
CDR3nt: TGTGCCAGCAGCTTAGTTCCAGGGACACAAGAGACCCAGTACTTC
CDR3aa: CASSLVPGTQETQYF

j_gene: TRBJ2-2
d_gene: NA
abundance: NA
v_gene: TRBV7-2
CDR3nt: TGTGCCAGCAGCTTATTCCGCGGTATCACCGGGGAGCTGTTTTTT
CDR3aa: CASSLFRGITGELFF

j_gene: TRBJ1-5
d_gene: TRBD1
abundance: NA
v_gene: TRBV7-9
CDR3nt: TGTGCCAGCAGCACGGGACAGGGAAGCAATCAGCCCCAGCATTTT
CDR3aa: CASSTGQGSNQPQHF

j_gene: TRBJ1-2
d_gene: TRBD1
abundance: NA
v_gene: TRBV5-5
CDR3nt: TGTGCCAGCAGCCACCTGACAGGGGACCGTGGCTACACCTTC
CDR3aa: CASSHLTGDRGYTF

j_gene: TRBJ2-3
d_gene: TRBD2
abundance: NA
v_gene: TRBV30
CDR3nt: TGTGCCTGGACCCAACTAGCGGGGGGGCCTGATACGCAGTATTTT
CDR3aa: CAWTQLAGGPDTQYF

j_gene: TRBJ2-3
d_gene: TRBD1
abundance: once
v_gene: TRBV15
CDR3nt: TGTGCCACCAGCATGGACAGGGCCCCAGATACGCAGTATTTT
CDR3aa: CATSMDRAPDTQYF

j_gene: TRBJ2-1
d_gene: NA
abundance: NA
v_gene: TRBV5-6
CDR3nt: TGTGCCAGCAGCCCGACCGGGGGCTCCTACAATGAGCAGTTCTTC
CDR3aa: CASSPTGGSYNEQFF

j_gene: TRBJ2-3
d_gene: NA
abundance: NA
v_gene: TRBV6-1
CDR3nt: TGTGCCAGCAGTGGCGGCCGGGAGTGGGGAGTGACAGATACGCAGTATTTT
CDR3aa: CASSGGREWGVTDTQYF

j_gene: TRBJ1-2
d_gene: NA
abundance: once
v_gene: TRBV2
CDR3nt: TGTGCCAGCAGTGAAGCGCGGGGGAATGGCTACACCTTC
CDR3aa: CASSEARGNGYTF

j_gene: TRBJ2-7
d_gene: TRBD1
abundance: NA
v_gene: TRBV5-1
CDR3nt: TGCGCCAGCAGCCCGATGCTCGGGACAGGGGGACCCGAGCAGTACTTC
CDR3aa: CASSPMLGTGGPEQYF

j_gene: TRBJ2-5
d_gene: TRBD2
abundance: once
v_gene: TRBV5-1
CDR3nt: TGCGCCAGCAGCTTGACTAGCGGGGGGGAGACCCAGTACTTC
CDR3aa: CASSLTSGGETQYF

j_gene: TRBJ1-1
d_gene: NA
abundance: once
v_gene: TRBV4-3
CDR3nt: TGCGCCAGCAGCCAAGATCTTGGCCAGAACACTGAAGCTTTCTTT
CDR3aa: CASSQDLGQNTEAFF

j_gene: TRBJ1-3
d_gene: NA
abundance: NA
v_gene: TRBV30
CDR3nt: TGTGCCTGGAGATCGAGCTCTGGAAACACCATATATTTT
CDR3aa: CAWRSSSGNTIYF

j_gene: TRBJ2-4
d_gene: NA
abundance: NA
v_gene: TRBV7-9
CDR3nt: TGTGCCAGCAGCTTCGGGGGAGCTCAGTACTTC
CDR3aa: CASSFGGAQYF

j_gene: TRBJ2-1
d_gene: NA
abundance: NA
v_gene: TRBV5-4
CDR3nt: TGTGCCAGCAGCTCCGCCGAGCCGCTGCTGAAGCAGTTCTTC
CDR3aa: CASSSAEPLLKQFF

j_gene: TRBJ1-3
d_gene: NA
abundance: NA
v_gene: TRBV21-1
CDR3nt: TGTGCCAGCAGCCAAGGGTCGGGGGTCTTCGGAAACACCATATATTTT
CDR3aa: CASSQGSGVFGNTIYF

j_gene: TRBJ2-5
d_gene: TRBD2
abundance: NA
v_gene: TRBV7-6
CDR3nt: TGTGCCAGCAGCTTCAGAGCGGGGGGCCAAGAGACCCAGTACTTC
CDR3aa: CASSFRAGGQETQYF

j_gene: TRBJ1-5
d_gene: TRBD1
abundance: NA
v_gene: TRBV4-2
CDR3nt: TGTGCCAGCAGCCAAGTGGACAGGGGTGACCAGCCCCAGCATTTT
CDR3aa: CASSQVDRGDQPQHF

j_gene: TRBJ1-2
d_gene: NA
abundance: NA
v_gene: TRBV2
CDR3nt: TGTGCCAGCAGTTCAGAATTCTCTAACTATGGCTACACCTTC
CDR3aa: CASSSEFSNYGYTF

j_gene: TRBJ1-2
d_gene: TRBD1
abundance: NA
v_gene: TRBV30
CDR3nt: TGTGCCTGGACCTGGGACAGGGGAACCTATGGCTACACCTTC
CDR3aa: CAWTWDRGTYGYTF

j_gene: TRBJ1-2
d_gene: TRBD1
abundance: NA
v_gene: TRBV4-3
CDR3nt: TGCGCCAGCAGCCAAGGGGACAGGGGACCCTATGGCTACACCTTC
CDR3aa: CASSQGDRGPYGYTF

j_gene: TRBJ1-1
d_gene: NA
abundance: NA
v_gene: TRBV18
CDR3nt: TGTGCCACCGCGGGCTTTCTGGACAGTGAAGCTTTCTTT
CDR3aa: CATAGFLDSEAFF

j_gene: TRBJ1-3
d_gene: NA
abundance: once
v_gene: TRBV4-1
CDR3nt: TGCGCCAGCAGCCAGCGGACAGTTTCTGGAAACACCATATATTTT
CDR3aa: CASSQRTVSGNTIYF

j_gene: TRBJ2-1
d_gene: NA
abundance: NA
v_gene: TRBV19
CDR3nt: TGTGCCAGTAGTATGGTCGAGCATGAGCAGTTCTTC
CDR3aa: CASSMVEHEQFF

j_gene: TRBJ2-5
d_gene: NA
abundance: NA
v_gene: TRBV6-6
CDR3nt: TGTGCCAGCAGTCATACGGGAGCCCAGTACTTC
CDR3aa: CASSHTGAQYF

j_gene: TRBJ1-3
d_gene: NA
abundance: NA
v_gene: TRBV4-3
CDR3nt: TGCGCCAGCAGCCTCACCCTCCGGTCACTCTCTGGAAACACCATATATTTT
CDR3aa: CASSLTLRSLSGNTIYF

j_gene: TRBJ1-3
d_gene: NA
abundance: NA
v_gene: TRBV30
CDR3nt: TGTGCCTGGGGCAGGGCCGGAAACACCATATATTTT
CDR3aa: CAWGRAGNTIYF

j_gene: TRBJ2-5
d_gene: NA
abundance: once
v_gene: TRBV19
CDR3nt: TGTGCCAGTAGTACGTCGCAAGAGACCCAGTACTTC
CDR3aa: CASSTSQETQYF

j_gene: TRBJ1-2
d_gene: NA
abundance: NA
v_gene: TRBV19
CDR3nt: TGTGCCAGTACGGGATTTCACTTC
CDR3aa: CASTGFHF

j_gene: TRBJ1-2
d_gene: NA
abundance: NA
v_gene: TRBV4-3
CDR3nt: TGCGCCAGCAGCCCAGTACCTTCTAACTATGGCTACACCTTC
CDR3aa: CASSPVPSNYGYTF

j_gene: TRBJ2-5
d_gene: TRBD1
abundance: NA
v_gene: TRBV4-2
CDR3nt: TGTGCCAGCAGCCAACGGCCCAGGGGGATTACGGAGACCCAGTACTTC
CDR3aa: CASSQRPRGITETQYF

j_gene: TRBJ2-1
d_gene: NA
abundance: NA
v_gene: TRBV7-2
CDR3nt: TGTGCCAGCACCTTTAACAATGAGCAGTTCTTC
CDR3aa: CASTFNNEQFF

j_gene: TRBJ2-5
d_gene: NA
abundance: once
v_gene: TRBV21-1
CDR3nt: TGTGCCAGCAGCGAACGCACCGGGGGGGCGGGGGAGACCCAGTACTTC
CDR3aa: CASSERTGGAGETQYF

j_gene: TRBJ1-2
d_gene: NA
abundance: NA
v_gene: TRBV4-3
CDR3nt: TGCGCCAGCAGCCAAGGGCATTCAGGGGCCGGCTACACCTTC
CDR3aa: CASSQGHSGAGYTF

j_gene: TRBJ2-4
d_gene: NA
abundance: NA
v_gene: TRBV29-1
CDR3nt: TGCAGCGTTGAAGACCGACTCCCCTCGGCCAAAAACATTCAGTACTTC
CDR3aa: CSVEDRLPSAKNIQYF

j_gene: TRBJ2-6
d_gene: NA
abundance: NA
v_gene: TRBV30
CDR3nt: TGTGCCTGGAGTTCAGGGTCTGCCGGGGCCAACGTCCTGACTTTC
CDR3aa: CAWSSGSAGANVLTF

j_gene: TRBJ1-5
d_gene: TRBD1
abundance: NA
v_gene: TRBV27
CDR3nt: TGCCCCCCTCCGACAGGGACGCCAAAAGATCAGCCCCAGCATTTT
CDR3aa: CPPPTGTPKDQPQHF

j_gene: TRBJ2-2
d_gene: TRBD2
abundance: NA
v_gene: TRBV7-2
CDR3nt: TGTGCCAGCAGATCGGGGGGGACGAACACCGGGGAGCTGTTTTTT
CDR3aa: CASRSGGTNTGELFF

j_gene: TRBJ2-7
d_gene: TRBD1
abundance: NA
v_gene: TRBV27
CDR3nt: TGTGCCAGACTATGGGACAGGAGCTCCTACGAGCAGTACTTC
CDR3aa: CARLWDRSSYEQYF

j_gene: TRBJ1-2
d_gene: NA
abundance: NA
v_gene: TRBV7-9
CDR3nt: TGTGCCAGCAGCTTGCGGATTCTGGATGGCTACACCTTC
CDR3aa: CASSLRILDGYTF

j_gene: TRBJ1-3
d_gene: TRBD1
abundance: NA
v_gene: TRBV9
CDR3nt: TGTGCCAGCAGCGGTTGGACAGGGGCGAGCTCTGGAAACACCATATATTTT
CDR3aa: CASSGWTGASSGNTIYF

j_gene: TRBJ2-3
d_gene: NA
abundance: NA
v_gene: TRBV19
CDR3nt: TGTGCCAGTAGTAGTATTGGTGGGGCGGCAGATACGCAGTATTTT
CDR3aa: CASSSIGGAADTQYF

j_gene: TRBJ2-7
d_gene: TRBD1
abundance: NA
v_gene: TRBV30
CDR3nt: TGTGCCGGTACAGGGGGATCCTACGAGCAGTACTTC
CDR3aa: CAGTGGSYEQYF